This passage covers 10 T cell receptor beta chains from one sample sequenced in a study of early T cells in non-severe SARS-CoV-2 infection. Via MiXCR, TCRdb re-called the 5' RACE reads, giving one row per CDR3 protein. In the table there are roughly 45,000 distinct CDR3 sequences, 9.5% to 13% of which are singletons. Sequenced material: whole blood. The source is an adult who was a healthcare worker with PCR-confirmed SARS-CoV-2 infection or an uninfected control (not recorded which).

In this sample, this clonotype turned up many times. The CDR3 is CASSLGGGLETQYF. CDR3 coding DNA: TGTGCCAGCAGCTTAGGGGGAGGACTGGAGACCCAGTACTTC. This sequence joins TRBV7-2 and TRBJ2-5; D may be TRBD2 (6 bases). The V gene lost 1 base and the J gene lost 5 bases, with 11 bases spanning the gap. The CDR3 totals 14 residues. Germline V gene sequence: CDR1 SGHTA, CDR2 FQGNSA.

The chain links TRBV7-2 to TRBJ2-1; 10 bases fit TRBD1. Germline assignment: CDR1 SGHTA and CDR2 FQGNSA. The CDR3 consists of 15 residues. With V trimmed by 5 bases and J by 8 bases, 9 bases remained unmatched. The CDR3 sequence: CASSITRDRGHEQFF. The CDR3 coding sequence is TGTGCCAGCAGCATAACCCGGGACAGGGGTCATGAGCAGTTCTTC.

The rearrangement links TRBV4-2 to TRBJ1-5; TRBD1 matches 10 bases. The CDR3 spans 16 residues. V gave up 0 bases and J gave up 4 bases; unmatched junction bases: 3. CDR1 is LGHNA and CDR2 is YNFKEQ in the germline V gene. The chain's CDR3 is CASSQDGGQGNQPQHF. In DNA form, the CDR3 reads TGTGCCAGCAGCCAAGATGGGGGACAGGGGAATCAGCCCCAGCATTTT.

This clonotype was detected ten times or more. The chain uses TRBV20-1 and TRBJ1-5; D ambiguous. V was cut by 4 bases and J by 5 bases, with 12 bases left in between. CDR1 DFQATT and CDR2 SNEGSKA come from the germline V gene (reference sequence). The CDR3 consists of 13 residues. The CDR3: CSATGGSDQPQHF. In nucleotides, the CDR3 is TGCAGTGCTACCGGAGGGTCCGATCAGCCCCAGCATTTT.

The CDR3 loop reads CASSANQGGSQETQYF. Written as DNA, the CDR3 is TGTGCCAGCAGCGCCAACCAGGGAGGCTCCCAAGAGACCCAGTACTTC. The V call is TRBV7-2, the J call TRBJ2-5; tentative D call: TRBD2 (6 bases). Germline CDR1 SGHTA, CDR2 FQGNSA. V was shortened by 5 bases and J by 1 base, with 17 bases between the two germline ends. CDR3 length: 16 residues.

This clonotype was seen a handful of times. The chain employs TRBV6-6 and TRBJ2-5; tentative D call: TRBD1 (6 bases). Germline V gives CDR1 MNHNY, CDR2 SVGAGI (reference sequence). CDR3 length: 16 amino acids. The V end lost 2 bases, the J end lost 3 bases, and 16 bases lay between the germline ends. CDR3 region: CASSYPVPDRKETQYF. In DNA form, the CDR3 reads TGTGCCAGCAGTTACCCAGTCCCCGACAGGAAAGAGACCCAGTACTTC.

The V gene is TRBV4-1, the J gene TRBJ2-7, with a tentative D call TRBD1 (6 bases). CDR1 is MGHRA and CDR2 is YSYEKL in the germline V gene. The V end was cut by 1 base, the J end by 6 bases, with 13 bases between. There are 14 residues in the CDR3. DNA for the CDR3: TGCGCCAGCAGCCAAGCGGTCCAGGGGTTCGAGCAGTACTTC. It yields the protein CASSQAVQGFEQYF.

This clonotype appeared many times. The chain links TRBV28 to TRBJ1-6; D ambiguous. Trimming took off 6 bases at V and 9 bases at J, with 15 bases between the two ends. The CDR3 length is 14 residues. Germline V gene lookup returns CDR1 MDHEN and CDR2 SYDVKM. The CDR3 DNA is TGTGCCAGCAGGGGGATCCAGGCGGCTTCACCCCTCCACTTT. Protein: CASRGIQAASPLHF.

This clonotype was detected many times. The chain uses TRBV12-3 or TRBV12-4 and TRBJ1-5; the D gene is possibly TRBD1 (5 bases). The V and J ends lost 6 bases and 2 bases respectively, with 14 bases between them. The CDR3 covers 15 residues. The CDR3 is CASSPGRMGNQPQHF. The CDR3 nucleotides read TGTGCCAGCAGCCCGGGACGGATGGGCAATCAGCCCCAGCATTTT.

This clonotype was recorded many times. J is TRBJ2-5 and V is TRBV28; tentatively, D is TRBD1 (5 bases). CDR3 length: 13 residues. Looked up from germline, CDR1 is MDHEN and CDR2 is SYDVKM. Between the trimmed V and J ends, which lost 5 bases and 2 bases, there was a span of 9 bases. Written as DNA, the CDR3 is TGTGCCAGCAGTCAAAAGGGGCAAGAGACCCAGTACTTC. As protein: CASSQKGQETQYF.